Listed here are 3 T cell receptor beta chains from one sample, sequenced in a study of OX40 agonist ivuxolimab in advanced cancers. Data came from immunoSEQ multiplex PCR; TCRdb stores just in-frame clones and leaves some out. The repertoire holds some 110,000 clones, with around 93% as singletons. The sample was CD4+ or CD8+ T cells sorted from blood, taken in a trial of the OX40 agonist ivuxolimab. These receptors were taken from an adult with an advanced solid tumor such as melanoma, head and neck, liver or kidney cancer.

The gene calls are TRBV30 and TRBJ1-4; D gene ambiguous. Trimming shortened V by 6 bases and J by 8 bases, and 10 bases separated the two germline ends. This CDR3 has 11 residues. Germline CDR1 reads GTSNPN; CDR2 reads SVGIG (reference sequence). In nucleotides, the CDR3 is TGTGCCTGTTTTGTCGCCGAAAAACTGTTTTTT. This encodes CACFVAEKLFF.

This rearrangement joins TRBV13 to TRBJ1-2; perhaps TRBD1 as D (6 bases). This CDR3 contains 15 residues. V lost 1 base to trimming and J lost 8 bases, with 17 bases between them. Germline V lookup: CDR1 PRHDT, CDR2 FYEKMQ (reference sequence). The CDR3 sequence is CASSLAGRGSRGYTF. The DNA for the CDR3 is TGTGCCAGCAGCTTAGCCGGCAGGGGATCGCGGGGCTACACCTTC.

The rearrangement uses TRBV14 and TRBJ1-1; 9 bases agree with TRBD1. V lost 1 base and J lost 0; bases outside the gene matches: 9. This CDR3 is built from 18 residues. Germline CDR1 SGHDN, CDR2 FVKESK. CDR3 in amino acids: CASSQGLTGGLMNTEAFF. For the CDR3, the DNA is TGTGCCAGCAGCCAAGGCCTTACAGGGGGCCTGATGAACACTGAAGCTTTCTTT. The full variable domain, its missing parts supplied by reference TRBV14 and TRBJ1-1, is EAGVTQFPSHSVIEKGQTVTLRCDPISGHDNLYWYRRVMGKEIKFLLHFVKESKQDESGMPNNRFLAERTGGTYSTLKVQPAELEDSGVYFCASSQGLTGGLMNTEAFFGQGTRLTVV.